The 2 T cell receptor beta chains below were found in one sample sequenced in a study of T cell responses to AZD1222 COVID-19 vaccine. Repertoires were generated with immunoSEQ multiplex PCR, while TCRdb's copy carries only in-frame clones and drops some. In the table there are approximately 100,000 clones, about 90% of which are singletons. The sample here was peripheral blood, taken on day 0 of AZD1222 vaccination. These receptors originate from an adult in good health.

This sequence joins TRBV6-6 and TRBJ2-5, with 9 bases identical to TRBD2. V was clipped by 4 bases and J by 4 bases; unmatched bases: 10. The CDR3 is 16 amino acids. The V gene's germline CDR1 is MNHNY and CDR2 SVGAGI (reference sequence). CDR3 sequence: CASSSRLAADLETQYF. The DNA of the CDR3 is TGTGCCAGCAGTTCCCGACTAGCGGCGGACTTAGAGACCCAGTACTTC.

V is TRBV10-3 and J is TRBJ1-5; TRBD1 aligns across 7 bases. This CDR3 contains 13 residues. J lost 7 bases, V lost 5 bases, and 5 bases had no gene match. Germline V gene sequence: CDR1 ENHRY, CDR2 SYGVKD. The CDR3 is CAISLDRAQPQHF. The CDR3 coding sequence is TGTGCCATCAGTTTAGACAGGGCCCAGCCCCAGCATTTT.